The clone carrying this TCR beta chain was observed many times. Its antigen is still unknown. From the RACE reads, TCRdb called clonotypes with MiXCR, one entry per CDR3 protein. The sample holds 82,000 or so distinct CDR3 sequences, roughly 13% seen once. The entry originates in a study of human T cells and chemical hapten exposure. Whole-study results and caveats: Healthy individuals' immune responses may differ from those of donors, who had alopecia.

Time point meaning: patch test 3, about 24 weeks after DPC sensitization. Treatment described: therapeutic diphenylcyclopropenone sensitization with weekly scalp DPC. Deletions cut 7 bases from V and 6 bases from J, with 21 bases between. The CDR3 sequence is 15 residues long. CDR1 is SGHVS and CDR2 is FQNEAQ in the germline V gene. The TCR comes from a woman aged 50 to 60 with alopecia areata. Some clones in this sample may be carry-over from other donors' samples. Specimen: whole blood, collected in connection with sensitization to the hapten diphenylcyclopropenone (DPC). This chain links TRBV7-8 with TRBJ2-5; D is uncertain. The chain's CDR3 is CASTPFFVGSQTQYF. The CDR3 region has the DNA TGTGCCAGCACTCCTTTCTTCGTAGGTTCGCAGACCCAGTACTTC.